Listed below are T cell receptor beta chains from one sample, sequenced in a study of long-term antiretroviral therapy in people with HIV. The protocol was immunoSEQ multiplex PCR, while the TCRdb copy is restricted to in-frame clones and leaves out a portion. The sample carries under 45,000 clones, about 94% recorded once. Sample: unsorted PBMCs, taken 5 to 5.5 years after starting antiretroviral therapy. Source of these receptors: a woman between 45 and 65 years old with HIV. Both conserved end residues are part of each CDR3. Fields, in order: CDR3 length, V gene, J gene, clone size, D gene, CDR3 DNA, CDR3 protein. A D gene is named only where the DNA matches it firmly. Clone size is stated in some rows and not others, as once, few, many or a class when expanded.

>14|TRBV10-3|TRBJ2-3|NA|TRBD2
TGTGCCATCAGGCGGGGGGCTGGCACAGATACGCAGTATTTT
CAIRRGAGTDTQYF
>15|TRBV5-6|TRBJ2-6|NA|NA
TGTGCCAGCAGCTTGGACAGGTCAGGGGCCAACGTCCTGACTTTC
CASSLDRSGANVLTF
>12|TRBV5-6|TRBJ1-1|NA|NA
TGTGCCAGCAGCTTGGCCGCCACTGAAGCTTTCTTT
CASSLAATEAFF
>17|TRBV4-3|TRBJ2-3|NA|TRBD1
TGCGCCAGCAGCCAAGAGGCAGGGGGCAGGGGCACAGATACGCAGTATTTT
CASSQEAGGRGTDTQYF
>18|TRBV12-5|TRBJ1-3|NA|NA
TGTGCTAGTGGTTTGACCCCAGAGGATGGGGGCTCTGGAAACACCATATATTTT
CASGLTPEDGGSGNTIYF
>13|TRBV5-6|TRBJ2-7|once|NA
TGTGCCAGCAGCTTTCGTCAGGCCTACGAGCAGTACTTC
CASSFRQAYEQYF
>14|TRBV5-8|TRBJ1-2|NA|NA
TGTGCCAGCAGCTTGGGATTGACAGGCGACGGCTACACCTTC
CASSLGLTGDGYTF
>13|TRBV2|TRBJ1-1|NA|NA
TGTGCCAGCAGGCCAAGGGTGAACACTGAAGCTTTCTTT
CASRPRVNTEAFF
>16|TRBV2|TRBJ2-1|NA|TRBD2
TGTGCCAGCAGTGCTCAGCGGGGGGGAGCCTACAATGAGCAGTTCTTC
CASSAQRGGAYNEQFF
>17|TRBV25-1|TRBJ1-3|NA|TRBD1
TGTGCCAGCAGTAACAGGGGACAGGGGGAAGTAGGAAACACCATATATTTT
CASSNRGQGEVGNTIYF
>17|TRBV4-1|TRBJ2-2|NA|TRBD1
TGCGCCAGCAGCCAAGATAGGGACAGGGGGTTGAGGGGGGAGCTGTTTTTT
CASSQDRDRGLRGELFF
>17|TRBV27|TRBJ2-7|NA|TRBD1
TGTGCCAGCAGTTTATCTAGGGACAGGAGGGCCTCCTACGAGCAGTACTTC
CASSLSRDRRASYEQYF
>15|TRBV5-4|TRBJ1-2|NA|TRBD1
TGTGCCAGCAGCCAGGAGGGGGACAGCATCTATGGCTACACCTTC
CASSQEGDSIYGYTF
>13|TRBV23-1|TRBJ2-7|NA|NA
TGCGCCAGCAGTCAATCACAGCCTTACGAGCAGTACTTC
CASSQSQPYEQYF
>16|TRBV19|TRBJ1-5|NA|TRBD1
TGTGCCAGTAGTAGGGGAGGACAGGGGTCCAATCAGCCCCAGCATTTT
CASSRGGQGSNQPQHF
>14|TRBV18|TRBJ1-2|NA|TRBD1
TGTGCCAGCTCACCGGACAGGGGTTCTGATGGCTACACCTTC
CASSPDRGSDGYTF
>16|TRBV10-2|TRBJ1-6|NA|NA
TGCGCCAGCAGTGAGTCCGGGAGCTCCTATAATTCACCCCTCCACTTT
CASSESGSSYNSPLHF
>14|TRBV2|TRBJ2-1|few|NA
TGTGCCAGCAAGGCCGTGAGGGGGGACAATGAGCAGTTCTTC
CASKAVRGDNEQFF
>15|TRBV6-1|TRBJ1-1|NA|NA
TGTGCCAGCAGACCAGACATACAGGGTTACACTGAAGCTTTCTTT
CASRPDIQGYTEAFF
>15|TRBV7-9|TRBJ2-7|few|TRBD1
TGTGCCAGCAGCTCCCAGAGGACAGGGCTTGGCGAGCAGTACTTC
CASSSQRTGLGEQYF
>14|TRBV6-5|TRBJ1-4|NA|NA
TGTGCCAGCGGAGGGACCTATGGGGATGAAAAACTGTTTTTT
CASGGTYGDEKLFF
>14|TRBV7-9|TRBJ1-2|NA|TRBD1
TGTGCCAGCAGCGGCGGACAGGGGGCCTTTGGCTACACCTTC
CASSGGQGAFGYTF
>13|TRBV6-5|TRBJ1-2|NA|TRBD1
TGTGCCACCGGGGACAGGCCCAACTATGGCTACACCTTC
CATGDRPNYGYTF
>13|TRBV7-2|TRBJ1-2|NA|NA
TGTGCCAGCAGCTTAGGGGGGAGGAGTGGCTACACCTTC
CASSLGGRSGYTF
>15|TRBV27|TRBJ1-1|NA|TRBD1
TGTGCCAGCTCTACCCAACGGACAGGGAGCACTGAAGCTTTCTTT
CASSTQRTGSTEAFF
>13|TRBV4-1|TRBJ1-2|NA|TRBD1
TGCGCCAGCAGCCCGGGACAGGGTTATGGCTACACCTTC
CASSPGQGYGYTF
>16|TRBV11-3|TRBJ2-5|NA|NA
TGTGCCAGCAGTTTGAGCTCTACTAGGGATCAAGAGACCCAGTACTTC
CASSLSSTRDQETQYF
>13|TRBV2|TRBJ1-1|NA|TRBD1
TGTGCCAGCAAACGGACAGGGCGAACTGAAGCTTTCTTT
CASKRTGRTEAFF
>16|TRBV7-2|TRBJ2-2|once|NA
TGTGCCAGCAGACCAGGGGGGGGACTAAACACCGGGGAGCTGTTTTTT
CASRPGGGLNTGELFF
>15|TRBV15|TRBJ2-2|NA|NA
TGTGCCACCAGCAGAGGACAGGTGTCACCCGGGGAGCTGTTTTTT
CATSRGQVSPGELFF
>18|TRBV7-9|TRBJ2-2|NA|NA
TGTGCCAGCAGCTTCGGGTGGGCAGGGGCCTCGGACACCGGGGAGCTGTTTTTT
CASSFGWAGASDTGELFF
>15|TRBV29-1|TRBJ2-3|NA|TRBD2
TGCAGCGTTGCTCGTATCGGGGGGGCCATAGATACGCAGTATTTT
CSVARIGGAIDTQYF
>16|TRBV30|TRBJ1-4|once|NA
TGTGCCTACAAACCCGGGGCAGCGGCGCCCTCTGAAAAACTGTTTTTT
CAYKPGAAAPSEKLFF
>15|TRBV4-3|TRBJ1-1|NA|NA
TGCGCCAGCAGCCAACGACCGGAGCCGGACACTGAAGCTTTCTTT
CASSQRPEPDTEAFF
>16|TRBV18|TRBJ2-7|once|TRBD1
TGTGCCAGCTCACCAGGGGCCGGGACAGGGGGCCACGAGCAGTACTTC
CASSPGAGTGGHEQYF
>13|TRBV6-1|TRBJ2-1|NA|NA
TGTGCCAGCAGTGATAGAGGATTCAATGAGCAGTTCTTC
CASSDRGFNEQFF
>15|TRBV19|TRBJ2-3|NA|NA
TGTGCCAGTACCCCAGGAGACTTTAGCACAGATACGCAGTATTTT
CASTPGDFSTDTQYF
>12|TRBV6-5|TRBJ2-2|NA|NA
TGTGCCAGCAGTTATATGGGGGGGGAGCTGTTTTTT
CASSYMGGELFF
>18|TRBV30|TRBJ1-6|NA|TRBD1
TGTGCCTGGAGAGGACAGGGCAATCTTCCACCCTATAATTCACCCCTCCACTTT
CAWRGQGNLPPYNSPLHF
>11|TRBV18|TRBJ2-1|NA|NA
TGTGCCAGCTCACCTGGTAATGAGCAGTTCTTC
CASSPGNEQFF